The 20 T cell receptor beta chains below all came from one sample that was sequenced in a study of regulatory T cells in long-lasting Graves disease. HTBI primers from iRepertoire and Arm-PCR of CDR3 regions yielded the TCR beta libraries. Each CDR3 protein is one row after TCRdb ran MiXCR on the multiplex PCR reads. The data show 350,000 to 550,000 distinct CDR3 sequences, 13% to 15% seen once. The time point is: newly diagnosed GD, antithyroid drugs for less than 3 months. RNA isolated from PBMCs was used to make the TCR library. These data were likewise used in another study, on T cells in Graves' hyperthyroidism and ophthalmopathy.

Specimen: peripheral blood mononuclear cells (PBMCs), collected at new diagnosis, from a patient treated with antithyroid drugs. All receptors come from a woman aged 45-65 years with Graves disease.

This clonotype was picked up many times. J is TRBJ2-1 and V is TRBV11-2; D is unclear. This CDR3 is built from 11 residues. In germline, CDR1 is SGHAT, CDR2 FQNNGV. The V end was cut by 5 bases, the J end by 8 bases, with 7 bases between. CDR3 sequence reads: CASSQWYEQFF. The CDR3 DNA is TGTGCCAGCAGCCAATGGTATGAGCAGTTCTTC.

This clonotype came up many times. The rearrangement links TRBV10-1 to TRBJ2-2; TRBD1 matches 10 bases. This CDR3 has 14 amino acids. The germline V gene has CDR1 WNHNN and CDR2 SYGVQD (reference sequence). V was clipped by 6 bases and J by 7 bases; unmatched bases: 5. Written as DNA, the CDR3 is TGCGCCAGCAGCCGGGACAGGGGTGTCGGGGAGCTGTTTTTT. It encodes CASSRDRGVGELFF.

The gene calls are TRBV6-2 or TRBV6-3 and TRBJ1-2; D is possibly TRBD1 (5 bases). The length of the CDR3 is 13 residues. Germline loops: CDR1 MNHEY, CDR2 SVGEGT. V was shortened by 6 bases and J by 5 bases, with 13 bases between the two germline ends. The CDR3 loop reads CASSTGWGYGYTF. For the CDR3, the DNA is TGTGCCAGCAGCACCGGTTGGGGGTATGGCTACACCTTC.

V is TRBV4-1 and J is TRBJ2-2, with D hard to call. V was pared by 1 base and J by 1 base, with 22 bases between. CDR3 size: 20 residues. Germline V lookup: CDR1 MGHRA, CDR2 YSYEKL. The chain's CDR3 is CASSQGNPRRQFLNTGELFF. CDR3 nucleotide sequence: TGCGCCAGCAGCCAAGGGAATCCCCGCAGGCAGTTTCTGAACACCGGGGAGCTGTTTTTT.

Remarks on this clonotype: Possible read error: a much larger clone is one base away. The chain has TRBV7-3 and TRBJ2-3; tentatively, D is TRBD2 (6 bases). Germline V gives CDR1 SGHTA, CDR2 FQGTGA. The V end lost 5 bases, the J end lost 3 bases, and 15 bases lay between the germline ends. The CDR3 is 15 amino acids. The chain's CDR3 is CASSATGRGTDTQYF. DNA for the CDR3: TGTGCCAGCAGCGCTACAGGACGGGGGACAGATACGCAGTATTTT.

This clonotype was detected many times. The chain has TRBV12-3 or TRBV12-4 and TRBJ1-1, with a weak D call TRBD1 (6 bases). V shed 3 bases and J shed 0 bases, with 11 bases lying between them. The CDR3 has 15 residues. The DNA of the CDR3 is TGTGCCAGCAGTTTCCCACAGGGCTTGAACACTGAAGCTTTCTTT. It translates to CASSFPQGLNTEAFF.

With respect to this clonotype: This may come from a read error, since a much larger clone is one base off. The V gene is TRBV19, the J gene TRBJ2-2, with D possibly matching TRBD2 (6 bases). V was pared by 3 bases and J by 4 bases, with 15 bases between. Germline-derived CDR1 and CDR2 are LNHDA and SQIVND (reference sequence). This CDR3 contains 16 residues. The CDR3 bases are TGTGCCAGTAGTATGGGGACTGGGTGGGGCACCGGGGAGCTGTTTTTT. Its protein product is CASSMGTGWGTGELFF.

This clonotype was seen repeatedly, ten times or more. The chain carries TRBV6-2 or TRBV6-3 and TRBJ2-2; possibly TRBD1 or TRBD2 for D (5 bases each). The CDR3 runs 17 residues. The ends were cut back, 6 bases at V and 6 bases at J, with 23 bases in the middle. Germline CDR1 MNHEY, CDR2 SVGEGT. CDR3 in DNA: TGTGCCAGCAGCCCCGGGACGGACTTCGTTGGGGCCGGGGAGCTGTTTTTT. Residues: CASSPGTDFVGAGELFF.

This clonotype was counted many times. Germline is not matched at one junction end, which may reflect a read error. In DNA, the CDR3 is TGTACCAGCAGGGCGACAGGGGGCGGCGAGCAGTACTTC. It yields the protein CTSRATGGGEQYF. This chain connects TRBV11-2 to TRBJ2-7, with 10 nucleotides matching TRBD1. The germline CDR1 and CDR2 sequences are SGHAT and FQNNGV. The CDR3 spans 13 residues.

V and J are TRBV28 and TRBJ2-7, with D perhaps matching TRBD1 or TRBD2 (5 bases each). Germline CDR1 is MDHEN and CDR2 is SYDVKM. The V and J ends lost 7 bases and 7 bases respectively, with 17 bases between them. The CDR3 extends over 13 amino acids. The DNA of the CDR3 is TGTGCCAGCAACGACGGGGCTGAGTCAGAGCAGTACTTC. Its protein product is CASNDGAESEQYF.

There are many counts of this clonotype. The CDR3 region is CASSLTGTSSYEQYF. CDR3 sequence (DNA): TGTGCCAGCAGCCTCACCGGGACTAGTTCCTACGAGCAGTACTTC. The rearrangement uses TRBV7-9 and TRBJ2-7, with 8 nucleotides matching TRBD2. The germline gives CDR1 SEHNR, CDR2 FQNEAQ (reference sequence). The CDR3 runs to 15 residues. Germline trimming cut 5 bases from V and 1 base from J; bases unmatched to any gene: 7.

The sample holds many counts of this clonotype. The V call is TRBV5-1, the J call TRBJ2-1; D remains unclear. Per germline, CDR1 SGHRS and CDR2 YFSETQ. This CDR3 spans 17 amino acids. Between the trimmed V and J ends, which lost 0 bases and 0 bases, there was a span of 13 bases. CDR3 nucleotides: TGCGCCAGCAGCTTGGCCCTGCGGATAAGCTCCTACAATGAGCAGTTCTTC. Its translation: CASSLALRISSYNEQFF. Complete variable domain (other parts from reference TRBV5-1 and TRBJ2-1): KAGVTQTPRYLIKTRGQQVTLSCSPISGHRSVSWYQQTPGQGLQFLFEYFSETQRNKGNFPGRFSGRQFSNSRSEMNVSTLELGDSALYLCASSLALRISSYNEQFFGPGTRLTVL.

This clonotype was recorded at least ten times. The chain has TRBV2 and TRBJ1-5; D ambiguous. Germline V gene sequence: CDR1 SNHLY, CDR2 FYNNEI. The CDR3 sequence is 13 residues long. The V gene lost 7 bases and the J gene lost 6 bases, with 13 bases spanning the gap. CDR3 nucleotides: TGTGCCAGCACTCCCGGGGAGACTCAGCCCCAGCATTTT. This gives the protein CASTPGETQPQHF.

This clonotype was detected many times. The chain's CDR3 is CASSPPTSGRPQETQYF. The CDR3 DNA is TGTGCCAGCAGTCCCCCAACTAGCGGGAGGCCCCAAGAGACCCAGTACTTC. The chain recombines TRBV6-2 or TRBV6-3 with TRBJ2-5; 12 bases line up with TRBD2. The CDR3 has 17 amino acids. CDR1 is MNHEY and CDR2 is SVGEGT in the germline V gene. Germline trimming cut 5 bases from V and 1 base from J; bases unmatched to any gene: 8.

This clonotype showed up just a few times. V and J are TRBV5-1 and TRBJ2-4; 8 bases align to TRBD1. After removal of 4 bases from V and 8 bases from J, the junction contained 2 bases not matched to a gene. CDR3 length: 12 amino acids. The germline gives CDR1 SGHRS, CDR2 YFSETQ. The chain's CDR3 is CASSDRGDIQYF. For the CDR3, the DNA is TGCGCCAGCAGCGACAGGGGAGACATTCAGTACTTC.

This clonotype appeared a few times. The CDR3 region is CASTPGAGGFEQYF. DNA for the CDR3: TGTGCCAGCACCCCTGGTGCAGGGGGATTCGAGCAGTACTTC. This chain connects TRBV7-8 to TRBJ2-7, with 7 bases identical to TRBD1. The germline V gene has CDR1 SGHVS and CDR2 FQNEAQ. With 7 bases clipped from V and 6 bases from J, the junction kept 12 bases outside the gene matches. The CDR3 extends over 14 amino acids.

The J gene is TRBJ1-2, the V gene TRBV18; D gene uncertain. V dropped 1 base and J dropped 7 bases, with 16 bases sitting between them. This CDR3 has 15 amino acids. CDR1 KGHSH and CDR2 LQKENI come from the germline V gene. The CDR3 region has the DNA TGTGCCAGCTCACCACTGGACCCGCGGGTTTCTGGCTACACCTTC. Protein sequence: CASSPLDPRVSGYTF.

This clonotype was observed a few times. The rearrangement links TRBV6-1 to TRBJ1-1; D unresolved. The CDR3 consists of 16 residues. Deletions cut 7 bases from V and 6 bases from J, with 24 bases between. CDR1 and CDR2 (germline): MNHNS, SASEGT. CDR3 in DNA: TGTGCCAGCACCTCAAGCTCTGGGATAGGGATGGCTGAAGCTTTCTTT. Its translation is CASTSSSGIGMAEAFF.

This clonotype was counted ten times or more. V gene TRBV3-1 combines with J gene TRBJ2-3; 8 bases line up with TRBD2. CDR3 length: 16 residues. With 3 bases clipped from V and 0 bases from J, the junction kept 5 bases outside the gene matches. The germline V gene has CDR1 LGHDT and CDR2 YNNKEL (reference sequence). The DNA for the CDR3 is TGTGCCAGCAGCCAGGGCGGGAGGCCAAGCACAGATACGCAGTATTTT. Protein product: CASSQGGRPSTDTQYF.

Many counts were recorded for this clonotype. V is TRBV3-1 and J is TRBJ2-5; D is unresolved. The CDR3 loop spans 13 amino acids. Germline CDR1 reads LGHDT; CDR2 reads YNNKEL (reference sequence). The V gene lost 2 bases and the J gene lost 2 bases, with 6 bases spanning the gap. CDR3 nucleotides: TGTGCCAGCAGCCAAACAGTTCAAGAGACCCAGTACTTC. This sequence encodes CASSQTVQETQYF.